The present T cell receptor beta chain was sequenced within a study of OX40 agonist ivuxolimab in advanced cancers. Study-wide context: Ivuxolimab, which is an agonistic anti-OX40 (CD134) antibody, was administered to the patients. Patients treated during dose escalation were battling hepatocellular carcinoma, melanoma, renal cell or head and neck cancer. Points from the study as a whole: CD8+ T cells (on average) carried more expanded clones than CD4+ T cells.

CDR1 is SGHAT, CDR2 FQNNGV, per germline. Trimming removed 5 bases at V and 5 bases at J, with 9 bases between. The CDR3 covers 13 residues. Clones were read by immunoSEQ multiplex PCR, and TCRdb kept only the in-frame ones, dropping some. The sample shows 42,000 or so clones, roughly nine tenths of them seen only once. Cycle 7 day 1, cycle 4 day 1, and baseline were the timepoints at which blood was sampled. With regard to this clone: Its antigen is unidentified.

Sequencing was performed on CD4+ or CD8+ T cells sorted from blood, taken in a trial of the OX40 agonist ivuxolimab. The chain carries TRBV11-2 and TRBJ1-4; D not certain. This receptor was taken from an adult with an advanced solid tumor such as melanoma, head and neck, liver or kidney cancer. The CDR3 DNA reads TGTGCCAGCAGCCGGCTCGGAAATGAAAAACTGTTTTTT. Protein sequence: CASSRLGNEKLFF.